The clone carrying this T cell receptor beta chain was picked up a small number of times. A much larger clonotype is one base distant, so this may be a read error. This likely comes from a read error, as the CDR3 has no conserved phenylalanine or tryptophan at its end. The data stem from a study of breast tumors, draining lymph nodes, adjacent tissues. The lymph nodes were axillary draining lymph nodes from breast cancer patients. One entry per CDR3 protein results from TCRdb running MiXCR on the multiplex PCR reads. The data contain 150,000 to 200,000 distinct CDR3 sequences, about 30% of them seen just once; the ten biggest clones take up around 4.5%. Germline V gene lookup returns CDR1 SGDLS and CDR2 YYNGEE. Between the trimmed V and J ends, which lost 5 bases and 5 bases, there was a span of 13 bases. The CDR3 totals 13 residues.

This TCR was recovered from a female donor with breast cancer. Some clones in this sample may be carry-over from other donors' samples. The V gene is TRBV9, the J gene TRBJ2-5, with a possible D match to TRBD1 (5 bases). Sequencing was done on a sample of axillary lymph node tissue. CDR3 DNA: TGTGCCAGCAGTCGACAGCTCTACGAGACCCAGTACTCC. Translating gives CASSRQLYETQYS.